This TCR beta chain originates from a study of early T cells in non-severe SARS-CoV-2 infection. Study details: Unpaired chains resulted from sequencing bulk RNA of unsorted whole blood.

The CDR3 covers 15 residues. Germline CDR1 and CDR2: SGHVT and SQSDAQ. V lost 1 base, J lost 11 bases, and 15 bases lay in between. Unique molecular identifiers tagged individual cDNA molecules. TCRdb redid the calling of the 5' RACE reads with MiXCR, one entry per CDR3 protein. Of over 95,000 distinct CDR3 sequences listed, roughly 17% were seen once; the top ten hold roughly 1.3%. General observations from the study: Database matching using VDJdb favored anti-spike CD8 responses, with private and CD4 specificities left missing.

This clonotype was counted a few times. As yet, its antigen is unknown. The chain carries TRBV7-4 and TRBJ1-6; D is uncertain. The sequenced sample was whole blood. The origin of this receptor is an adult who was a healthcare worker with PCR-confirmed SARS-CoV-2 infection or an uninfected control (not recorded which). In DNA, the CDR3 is TGTGCCAGCAGCTTAGGAGCCCAGGCCCCCGCACCCCTCCACTTT. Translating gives CASSLGAQAPAPLHF.